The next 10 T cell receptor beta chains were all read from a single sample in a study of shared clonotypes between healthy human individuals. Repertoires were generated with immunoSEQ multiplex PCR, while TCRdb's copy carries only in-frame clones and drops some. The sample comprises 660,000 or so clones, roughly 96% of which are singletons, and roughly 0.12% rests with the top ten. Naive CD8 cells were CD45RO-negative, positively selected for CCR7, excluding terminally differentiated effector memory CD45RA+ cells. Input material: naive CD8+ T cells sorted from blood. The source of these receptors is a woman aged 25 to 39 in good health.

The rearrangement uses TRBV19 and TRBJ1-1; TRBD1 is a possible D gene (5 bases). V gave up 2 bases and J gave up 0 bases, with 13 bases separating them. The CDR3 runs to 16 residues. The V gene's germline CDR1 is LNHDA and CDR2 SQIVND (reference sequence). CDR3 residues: CASSIMPGRLNTEAFF. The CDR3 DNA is TGTGCCAGTAGTATAATGCCAGGGAGACTGAACACTGAAGCTTTCTTT.

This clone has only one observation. The CDR3 spells CASSPAPGEQFF. Here the CDR3 DNA reads TGTGCCAGCAGTCCCGCCCCTGGTGAGCAGTTCTTC. This rearrangement joins TRBV28 to TRBJ2-1; no clear D. This CDR3 is 12 amino acids long. V dropped 5 bases and J dropped 9 bases, with 11 bases sitting between them. From germline, CDR1 is MDHEN and CDR2 SYDVKM.

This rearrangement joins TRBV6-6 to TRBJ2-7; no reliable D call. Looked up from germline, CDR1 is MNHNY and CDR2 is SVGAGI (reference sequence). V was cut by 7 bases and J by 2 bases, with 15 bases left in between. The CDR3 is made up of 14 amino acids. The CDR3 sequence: CASNERAHTYEQYF. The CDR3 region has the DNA TGTGCCAGCAACGAGCGAGCACATACCTACGAGCAGTACTTC.

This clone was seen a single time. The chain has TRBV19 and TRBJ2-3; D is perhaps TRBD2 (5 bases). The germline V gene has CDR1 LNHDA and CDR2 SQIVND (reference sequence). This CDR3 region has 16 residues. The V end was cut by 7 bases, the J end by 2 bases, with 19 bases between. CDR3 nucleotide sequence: TGTGCCAGTACCCGAAAACCCAGCGGATACACAGATACGCAGTATTTT. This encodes CASTRKPSGYTDTQYF.

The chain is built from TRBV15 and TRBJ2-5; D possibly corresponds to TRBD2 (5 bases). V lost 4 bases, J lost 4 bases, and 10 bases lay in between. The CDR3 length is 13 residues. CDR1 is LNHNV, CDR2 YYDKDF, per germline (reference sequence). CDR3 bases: TGTGCCACCAGCACCGGGGTGCGAGAGACCCAGTACTTC. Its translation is CATSTGVRETQYF. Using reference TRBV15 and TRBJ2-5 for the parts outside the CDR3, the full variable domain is DAMVIQNPRYQVTQFGKPVTLSCSQTLNHNVMYWYQQKSSQAPKLLFHYYDKDFNNEADTPDNFQSRRPNTSFCFLDIRSPGLGDTAMYLCATSTGVRETQYFGPGTRLLVL.

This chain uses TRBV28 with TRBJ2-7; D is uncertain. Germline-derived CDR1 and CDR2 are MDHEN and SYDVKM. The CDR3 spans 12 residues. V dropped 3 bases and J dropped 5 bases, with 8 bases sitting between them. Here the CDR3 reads CASSFNRDEQYF. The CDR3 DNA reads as TGTGCCAGCAGTTTCAATAGGGACGAGCAGTACTTC.

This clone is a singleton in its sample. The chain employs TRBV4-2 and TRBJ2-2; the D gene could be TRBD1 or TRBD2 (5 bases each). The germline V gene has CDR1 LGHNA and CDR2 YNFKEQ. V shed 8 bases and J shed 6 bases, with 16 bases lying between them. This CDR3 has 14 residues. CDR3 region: CASEGRMGSGELFF. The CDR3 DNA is TGTGCCAGCGAGGGACGAATGGGGTCCGGGGAGCTGTTTTTT.

CDR3: CATTPREDRDFTNYGYTF. CDR3 DNA: TGTGCCACCACCCCCCGGGAGGACAGGGATTTTACTAACTATGGCTACACCTTC. The chain is built from TRBV15 and TRBJ1-2; 8 bases line up with TRBD1. V lost 7 bases and J lost 0; bases outside the gene matches: 16. The V gene's germline CDR1 is LNHNV and CDR2 YYDKDF (reference sequence). The CDR3 runs 18 residues. Looking up the rest from reference TRBV15 and TRBJ1-2 gives the full variable domain: DAMVIQNPRYQVTQFGKPVTLSCSQTLNHNVMYWYQQKSSQAPKLLFHYYDKDFNNEADTPDNFQSRRPNTSFCFLDIRSPGLGDTAMYLCATTPREDRDFTNYGYTFGSGTRLTVV.

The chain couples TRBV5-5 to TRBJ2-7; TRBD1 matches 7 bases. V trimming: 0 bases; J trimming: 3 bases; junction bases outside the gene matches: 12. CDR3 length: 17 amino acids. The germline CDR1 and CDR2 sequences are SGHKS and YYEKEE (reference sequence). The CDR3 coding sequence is TGTGCCAGCAGCTTGGATTTTGGAACAGGGGTCTACTACGAGCAGTACTTC. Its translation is CASSLDFGTGVYYEQYF. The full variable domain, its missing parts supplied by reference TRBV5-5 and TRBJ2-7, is DAGVTQSPTHLIKTRGQQVTLRCSPISGHKSVSWYQQVLGQGPQFIFQYYEKEERGRGNFPDRFSARQFPNYSSELNVNALLLGDSALYLCASSLDFGTGVYYEQYFGPGTRLTVT.

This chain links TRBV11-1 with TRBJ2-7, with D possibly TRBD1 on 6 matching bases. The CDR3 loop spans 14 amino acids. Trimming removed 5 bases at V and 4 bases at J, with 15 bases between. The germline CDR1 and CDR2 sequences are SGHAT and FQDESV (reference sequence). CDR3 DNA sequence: TGTGCCAGCAGCACAACAGGGACGGGATACGAGCAGTACTTC. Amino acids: CASSTTGTGYEQYF.